The source of this TCR beta chain is a study of CD8 T cells in Susac syndrome. The study's findings and limits: Regarding the TCR sequencing and HLA analysis, the study admitted that a relatively small number of individuals were involved.

A remark on this clonotype: The antigen remains unidentified.

V was pared by 1 base and J by 7 bases, with 7 bases of the junction left unmatched. The CDR3 sequence is 14 residues long. Germline lookup yields CDR1 SQVTM and CDR2 ANQGSEA. RNA in amounts of about 0.5 to 1 ug was reverse transcribed with random hexamers. An immunoSEQ multiplex PCR amplified TCR beta CDR3 over 54 Vbeta and 13 Jbeta. A single record per CDR3 protein comes from TCRdb applying MiXCR to the immunoSEQ multiplex PCR reads. The sample contains under 150,000 distinct CDR3 sequences, 90% to 95% of which appear only once. The study used treatment-naive patients who had stable or active relapsing-remitting disease as multiple sclerosis controls. Bulk CD8+ and CD4+ cells came from magnetic negative isolation; CD8+ TEMRA by FACS.

Sequencing input: CD4+ T cells from PBMCs. This chain uses TRBV29-1 with TRBJ2-1; 7 bases are shared with TRBD2. This TCR was recovered from a human donor with multiple sclerosis. Written as DNA, the CDR3 is TGCAGCGTTGAAGTATCTAGCGGTGGAAATGAGCAGTTCTTC. Translating it yields CSVEVSSGGNEQFF.